The present TCR beta chain was sequenced within a study of blood T cell repertoires in COVID-19. Assay used: immunoSEQ multiplex PCR; TCRdb lists only in-frame clones, some missing. This table holds more than 95,000 clones, about four fifths found once. Trimming cost V 2 bases and J 7 bases, with 14 bases left between them. The CDR3 runs 14 residues. Germline assignment: CDR1 KGHSH and CDR2 LQKENI. This clone was detected once. This sequence was found in a woman over 75 with active or convalescent COVID-19. The chain is built from TRBV18 and TRBJ2-5; tentative D call: TRBD1 (5 bases). The sequencing sample was made of peripheral blood. CDR3 in amino acids: CASSPGQGEGTQYF. In DNA form, the CDR3 reads TGTGCCAGCTCACCAGGGCAGGGCGAAGGGACCCAGTACTTC.